Listed below are T cell receptor beta chains from one sample, sequenced in a study of T cell responses to AZD1222 COVID-19 vaccine. TCRdb's copy holds only in-frame clones and misses some; the assay was immunoSEQ multiplex PCR. The repertoire includes 25,000 to 30,000 clones, approximately 91% of them detected once, and over 1% sits in the top ten. This specimen was peripheral blood, taken on day 0 of AZD1222 vaccination. The receptors stem from an adult in good health. CDR3s include the opening cysteine and the closing phenylalanine or tryptophan. The D gene is left open where the match is weak. Size is stated for part of the rows, as once, few or many counts, or as a class when the clone is expanded.

TRBJ2-1,TRBV3-1/TRBV3-2,TRBD2,-,TGTGCCAGCAGTCTCGGACTAGTTTGGGGCCCTGAGCAGTTCTTC,CASSLGLVWGPEQFF
TRBJ2-1,TRBV2,-,-,TGTGCCAGCAGCATCAACTTCTCCTACAATGAGCAGTTCTTC,CASSINFSYNEQFF
TRBJ2-1,TRBV11-3,TRBD2,-,TGTGCCAGCAGCTTAGATGGGGGGGATGAATCCTACAATGAGCAGTTCTTC,CASSLDGGDESYNEQFF
TRBJ1-2,TRBV4-1,-,-,TGCGCCAGCAGCTTACCCGGGACGAACTATGGCTACACCTTC,CASSLPGTNYGYTF
TRBJ1-1,TRBV11-2,TRBD1,-,TGTGCCAGCAGCTACCCCAGGGGGCTCAACACTGAAGCTTTCTTT,CASSYPRGLNTEAFF
TRBJ2-5,TRBV11-2,TRBD2,-,TGTGCCAGCAGCCAGGGACTAGCGGGAGGGGAAGAGACCCAGTACTTC,CASSQGLAGGEETQYF
TRBJ1-2,TRBV10-2,-,-,TGCGCCAGCAGTGATCCAGGAGCTAACTATGGCTACACCTTC,CASSDPGANYGYTF
TRBJ2-5,TRBV19,-,-,TGTGCCAGTAGGCAGAGGAGCGAGGAGACCCAGTACTTC,CASRQRSEETQYF
TRBJ1-1,TRBV20-1,-,-,TGCAGTGCTGTCCGGGCAGGGCGGGCTTTCTTT,CSAVRAGRAFF
TRBJ2-1,TRBV11-2,-,-,TGTGCCAGCAGCTTGGAGCGGGCCAATGAGCAGTTCTTC,CASSLERANEQFF
TRBJ2-3,TRBV5-1,TRBD2,-,TGCGCCAGCAGCTTGGGAGCGGGAGGTACAGATACGCAGTATTTT,CASSLGAGGTDTQYF
TRBJ2-7,TRBV12-3/TRBV12-4,-,-,TGTGCCAGCGGGGGCATCGAGCAGTACTTC,CASGGIEQYF
TRBJ2-7,TRBV23-1,-,-,TGCGCCAGCAGTCAGGCGAACGTAGCGACCACTTCTCCCTACGAGCAGTACTTC,CASSQANVATTSPYEQYF
TRBJ1-1,TRBV28,-,-,TGTGCCAGCAGCCACGGGGGCACTGAAGCTTTCTTT,CASSHGGTEAFF
TRBJ2-7,TRBV10-3,TRBD1,-,TGTGCCATCAGTAAGCCGGGACAGGGATACGAGCAGTACTTC,CAISKPGQGYEQYF
TRBJ1-2,TRBV5-6,TRBD1,-,TGTGCCGAGGGACAGGGCGTCCTTGGCTACACCTTC,CAEGQGVLGYTF
TRBJ2-3,TRBV29-1,-,-,TGCAGCGTTGACACAGATACGCAGTATTTT,CSVDTDTQYF
TRBJ2-7,TRBV2,-,few,TGTGCCAGCAGTGTGGACGGATTCTCCTACGAGCAGTACTTC,CASSVDGFSYEQYF
TRBJ1-1,TRBV6-1,-,-,TGTGCCAGCAGTGAAGTAGTAGGCACTGAAGCTTTCTTT,CASSEVVGTEAFF
TRBJ2-7,TRBV27,-,-,TGTGCCAGCAGTCCCCCCGGGACGAGCGAGCAGTACTTC,CASSPPGTSEQYF
TRBJ1-2,TRBV2,-,-,TGTGCCAGCGGGGACCTGGCGGGAGCTAACTATGGCTACACCTTC,CASGDLAGANYGYTF
TRBJ2-7,TRBV19,-,-,TGTGCCAGTAGTATAGATGCGGCGGGTTACGAGCAGTACTTC,CASSIDAAGYEQYF
TRBJ2-1,TRBV27,-,-,TGTGCCAGCAGTGGCGCAGATTCCAATGAGCAGTTCTTC,CASSGADSNEQFF
TRBJ1-3,TRBV2,-,-,TGTGCCAGCAGGCCTCCCCCCGACGGGAACGGAAACACCATATATTTT,CASRPPPDGNGNTIYF
TRBJ2-7,TRBV10-3,-,-,TGTGCCCTGGGACGGAGGGGCTCCTACGAGCAGTACTTC,CALGRRGSYEQYF
TRBJ2-3,TRBV3-1/TRBV3-2,TRBD2,once,TGTGCCAGCAGCCAAGGACTAGCGGGAGCGGATTGGAGGGCAGATACGCAGTATTTT,CASSQGLAGADWRADTQYF
TRBJ1-3,TRBV19,TRBD1,-,TGTGCCAGTCGGGACAGGAGCATCTCTGGAAACACCATATATTTT,CASRDRSISGNTIYF
TRBJ1-2,TRBV6-1,-,few,TGTGCCAGCAGTGAACCCGGGGATGGGAACTATGGCTACACCTTC,CASSEPGDGNYGYTF
TRBJ1-6,TRBV5-4,-,-,TGTGCCACCTACGCGGGGGACTCGAGCTCCTATAATTCACCCCTCCACTTT,CATYAGDSSSYNSPLHF
TRBJ1-1,TRBV14,-,-,TGTGCCAGCAGCCTTATGCAGGGGATTGGTACTGAAGCTTTCTTT,CASSLMQGIGTEAFF
TRBJ2-1,TRBV19,TRBD2,-,TGTGCCACCCAAATCAGAGCGGGAGGCTACAATGAGCAGTTCTTC,CATQIRAGGYNEQFF
TRBJ2-1,TRBV18,TRBD1,-,TGTGCCAGCTCACCACCGACAGGGCTGGGTGAGCAGTTCTTC,CASSPPTGLGEQFF
TRBJ1-2,TRBV29-1,-,-,TGCAGCGGGGTTGGTTCGACGGATGGCTACACCTTC,CSGVGSTDGYTF
TRBJ1-4,TRBV5-1,-,few,TGCGCCAGCAGCCAAGAAAGGAGCGAAAAACTGTTTTTT,CASSQERSEKLFF
TRBJ1-2,TRBV5-5,-,few,TGTGCCAGCAGCTTGGGGGCAGCGGCGGATGGCTACACCTTC,CASSLGAAADGYTF
TRBJ1-2,TRBV19,-,-,TGTGCCAGTACTGGGAGGGGAGTATGGTATGGCTACACCTTC,CASTGRGVWYGYTF
TRBJ1-2,TRBV6-5,-,-,TGTGCCAGCAGTTACTCTAGGAGCTATGGCTACACCTTC,CASSYSRSYGYTF
TRBJ1-5,TRBV18,-,-,TGTGCCAGCTCCCCTGACGGGCATCAGCCCCAGCATTTT,CASSPDGHQPQHF
TRBJ2-7,TRBV6-5,-,-,TGTGCCAGCAGTTACGGCGCCCACGGATCCTACGAGCAGTACTTC,CASSYGAHGSYEQYF
TRBJ1-5,TRBV2,-,-,TGTGCCAGCAGTGAACGGACAGAGAATCAGCCCCAGCATTTT,CASSERTENQPQHF
TRBJ1-2,TRBV6-5,-,-,TGTGCCAGCAGTTCCCGCCTAGACAGCGCAGGGGGCTACACCTTC,CASSSRLDSAGGYTF
TRBJ2-1,TRBV5-6,TRBD2,-,TGTGCCAGCAGCTTGGACGCGGGGTTTGGCGGGAGGGATAATGAGCAGTTCTTC,CASSLDAGFGGRDNEQFF
TRBJ1-5,TRBV2,-,-,TGTGCCAGCAGTGAAGCGTTAAGGGGTCAGCCCCAGCATTTT,CASSEALRGQPQHF
TRBJ2-1,TRBV7-9,-,-,TGTGCCAGCAGCTTGGGGACTGTCAATGAGCAGTTCTTC,CASSLGTVNEQFF
TRBJ2-1,TRBV2,TRBD2,-,TGTGCCAGCAGCAGCGGGGCGACATTGTTTGAGCAGTTCTTC,CASSSGATLFEQFF
TRBJ2-7,TRBV6-2/TRBV6-3,-,once,TGTGCCAGCAGTTTAACAGGAGCCTACGAGCAGTACTTC,CASSLTGAYEQYF
TRBJ1-2,TRBV29-1,-,-,TGCAGCGCCGAGACGGGGTATGGCTACACCTTC,CSAETGYGYTF
TRBJ1-3,TRBV28,TRBD1,-,TGTGCCAGCAGTTTCAGGGGGCGCCGAAACACCATATATTTT,CASSFRGRRNTIYF
TRBJ2-3,TRBV19,-,-,TGTGCCAGTAGTATATCCGGCAGGGGCAGCACAGATACGCAGTATTTT,CASSISGRGSTDTQYF
TRBJ2-3,TRBV9,-,-,TGTGCCAGCAGCGTAGGTAGCGGCCGGGATACGCAGTATTTT,CASSVGSGRDTQYF
TRBJ2-7,TRBV4-1,TRBD2,-,TGCGCCAGCAGCCAAGTCATAGCGGGAGGTTCCGGATGGGGTGGCTCCTACGAGCAGTACTTC,CASSQVIAGGSGWGGSYEQYF
TRBJ1-2,TRBV19,TRBD1,-,TGTGCCAGTAGTCCGGGACAGACATATGGCTACACCTTC,CASSPGQTYGYTF
TRBJ1-1,TRBV6-5,TRBD1,-,TGTGCCAGCAGTTTCTCCTCTACAGGGGCGGACACTGAAGCTTTCTTT,CASSFSSTGADTEAFF
TRBJ2-5,TRBV30,-,-,TGTGCCTGGACCAGTCAGGTCCAAGAGACCCAGTACTTC,CAWTSQVQETQYF
TRBJ2-7,TRBV2,TRBD2,-,TGTGCCAGCAGAAGCGCGGGAGTACGCGAGCAGTACTTC,CASRSAGVREQYF
TRBJ1-1,TRBV11-2,TRBD1,-,TGTGCCAGCAGAACAGGGGGCTGGGCCGGTGAAGCTTTCTTT,CASRTGGWAGEAFF